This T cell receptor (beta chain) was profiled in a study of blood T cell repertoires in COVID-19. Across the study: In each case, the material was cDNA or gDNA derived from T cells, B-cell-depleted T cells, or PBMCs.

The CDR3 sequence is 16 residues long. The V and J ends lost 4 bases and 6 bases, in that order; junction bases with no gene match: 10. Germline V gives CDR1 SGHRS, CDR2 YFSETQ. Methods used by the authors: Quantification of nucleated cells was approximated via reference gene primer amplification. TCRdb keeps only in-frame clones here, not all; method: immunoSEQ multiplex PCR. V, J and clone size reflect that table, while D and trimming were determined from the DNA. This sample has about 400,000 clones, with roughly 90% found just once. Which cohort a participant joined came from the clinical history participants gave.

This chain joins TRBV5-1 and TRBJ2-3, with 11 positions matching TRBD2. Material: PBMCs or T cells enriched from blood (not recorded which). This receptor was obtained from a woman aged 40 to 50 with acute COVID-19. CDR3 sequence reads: CASSQGLAGGQDTQYF. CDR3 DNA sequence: TGCGCCAGCAGCCAAGGTCTAGCGGGGGGACAGGATACGCAGTATTTT.